Shown below are 23 T cell receptor beta chains from a single sample sequenced in a study of vaccination and CD4 T cells after COVID-19. Cultured CD4+ T-cell DNA underwent Oncomine TCR Beta short-read sequencing. MiXCR, run by TCRdb on the PCR reads, gives a single entry per CDR3 protein. The table lists 17,000 or so distinct CDR3 sequences, around 30% of them singletons, with approximately 15% in the top ten. These receptors' antigens are unknown. The treatment was: approximately nine-day PBMC culture with coronavirus spike peptide pools or control peptides (ViraFEST assay). The sequencing sample was made of cultured CD4+ T cells from blood. Receptor source: a human donor with COVID-19.

This clonotype has more than one count but fewer than ten. V is TRBV29-1 and J is TRBJ1-2; D might be TRBD1 (5 bases). The CDR3 covers 12 residues. Germline V CDR1 and CDR2: SQVTM, ANQGSEA. Trimming took 3 bases from V and 6 from J, leaving 11 bases between them. Here the CDR3 reads CSVDGGYDGYTF. DNA of the CDR3: TGCAGCGTTGATGGGGGGTACGATGGCTACACCTTC.

The gene calls are TRBV5-1 and TRBJ1-5; D not certain. This CDR3 is 13 amino acids long. Trimming pared 2 bases from V and 2 bases from J, leaving 5 bases between. The germline V gene encodes CDR1 SGHRS and CDR2 YFSETQ. The CDR3 spells CASSFEGNQPQHF. The CDR3, as DNA: TGCGCCAGCAGCTTCGAGGGCAATCAGCCCCAGCATTTT.

This sequence joins TRBV12-3 or TRBV12-4 and TRBJ1-3, with 8 nucleotides matching TRBD1. The CDR3 is 16 residues long. V dropped 5 bases and J dropped 4; count of bases not matched to a gene: 10. CDR3 sequence (DNA): TGTGCCAGCAGTCTCCAGGGGGCTTCTGTCGGAAACACCATATATTTT. Protein sequence: CASSLQGASVGNTIYF.

The rearrangement links TRBV7-2 to TRBJ1-1, with D maybe TRBD1 (5 bases). CDR1 is SGHTA, CDR2 FQGNSA, per germline. The CDR3 extends over 13 amino acids. Between the trimmed V and J ends, which lost 4 bases and 1 base, there was a span of 7 bases. CDR3 in amino acids: CASSSGTNTEAFF. CDR3 nucleotide sequence: TGTGCCAGCAGCTCCGGGACGAACACTGAAGCTTTCTTT.

The V and J genes are TRBV30 and TRBJ1-4; 8 bases are shared with TRBD1. The V gene end was trimmed by 1 base and the J gene end by 10 bases; junction bases not matched to a gene: 5. The CDR3 consists of 13 residues. CDR1 GTSNPN and CDR2 SVGIG come from the germline V gene (reference sequence). The CDR3 coding sequence is TGTGCCTGGAGTGACCCGGGACAGGCAAAACTGTTTTTT. It encodes CAWSDPGQAKLFF. Full variable domain (rest looked up from reference TRBV30 and TRBJ1-4): SQTIHQWPATLVQPVGSPLSLECTVEGTSNPNLYWYRQAAGRGLQLLFYSVGIGQISSEVPQNLSASRPQDRQFILSSKKLLLSDSGFYLCAWSDPGQAKLFFGSGTQLSVL.

This chain links TRBV11-2 with TRBJ2-5; D could derive from TRBD1 or TRBD2 (6 bases each). V was cut by 3 bases and J by 4 bases, with 21 bases left in between. The CDR3 runs to 17 residues. Germline values: CDR1 SGHAT, CDR2 FQNNGV. In nucleotides, the CDR3 is TGTGCCAGCAGCTTCCTTGGGGCCGGGGGCATTGGAGAGACCCAGTACTTC. It translates to CASSFLGAGGIGETQYF. Using reference TRBV11-2 and TRBJ2-5 for the parts outside the CDR3, the full variable domain is EAGVAQSPRYKIIEKRQSVAFWCNPISGHATLYWYQQILGQGPKLLIQFQNNGVVDDSQLPKDRFSAERLKGVDSTLKIQPAKLEDSAVYLCASSFLGAGGIGETQYFGPGTRLLVL.

The J gene is TRBJ2-7, the V gene TRBV6-5; D is unclear. Germline V lookup: CDR1 MNHEY, CDR2 SVGAGI. V was clipped by 2 bases and J by 3 bases, with 14 bases between them. The CDR3 has 15 residues. CDR3 nucleotide sequence: TGTGCCAGCAGTTACCGCCGAGGCGGCAGCTACGAGCAGTACTTC. Translating gives CASSYRRGGSYEQYF.

The chain couples TRBV7-6 to TRBJ1-4; D is unresolved. The CDR3 extends over 14 amino acids. The V end was cut by 3 bases, the J end by 4 bases, with 9 bases between. Germline CDR1 and CDR2: SGHVS and FNYEAQ. For the CDR3, the DNA is TGTGCCAGCAGCTTGGGAGGGATTAATGAAAAACTGTTTTTT. Translated, it gives CASSLGGINEKLFF.

This clonotype showed up just once. The V gene is TRBV19, the J gene TRBJ2-1, with 11 bases aligning to TRBD2. CDR3 size: 15 residues. With V trimmed by 5 bases and J by 7 bases, 7 bases remained unmatched. Germline assignment: CDR1 LNHDA and CDR2 SQIVND (reference sequence). The CDR3 sequence is CASSGGSSGGNEQFF. The CDR3 bases are TGTGCCAGTAGTGGCGGATCTAGCGGGGGGAATGAGCAGTTCTTC.

This clonotype was picked up a small number of times. The chain carries TRBV10-3 and TRBJ2-5; TRBD2 agrees at 8 bases. The length of the CDR3 is 14 residues. Germline V gene sequence: CDR1 ENHRY, CDR2 SYGVKD. Losses at the gene ends were 8 bases for V and 3 bases for J; bases not matched to a gene: 8. Here the CDR3 reads CAIRGTRKKETQYF. As DNA, the CDR3 is TGTGCCATCCGCGGGACTAGGAAGAAAGAGACCCAGTACTTC.

This chain links TRBV7-9 with TRBJ2-2, with 8 bases fitting TRBD1. From germline, CDR1 is SEHNR and CDR2 FQNEAQ (reference sequence). The CDR3 contains 16 residues. V shed 5 bases and J 4 bases; nucleotides not matched to a gene: 9. CDR3: CASSLTGGGSTGELFF. As DNA, the CDR3 is TGTGCCAGCAGCCTTACAGGGGGAGGTAGCACCGGGGAGCTGTTTTTT.

This clonotype was counted between two and nine times. This chain uses TRBV11-3 with TRBJ2-7; D unresolved. CDR1 and CDR2 from the germline V gene are SGHNT and YENEEA. V lost 1 base and J lost 2, with 12 bases in between. The CDR3 consists of 15 residues. The CDR3 here is CASSLGGSGTYEQYF. CDR3 DNA: TGTGCCAGCAGCTTAGGCGGCTCTGGAACCTACGAGCAGTACTTC.

This clonotype was counted once. The chain has TRBV14 and TRBJ2-1; weak D call: TRBD2 (5 bases). V was clipped by 0 bases and J by 8 bases, with 11 bases between them. CDR1 and CDR2 (germline): SGHDN, FVKESK. CDR3 length equals 14 residues. CDR3 region: CASSQELEGYEQFF. CDR3 bases: TGTGCCAGCAGCCAAGAGCTTGAGGGCTATGAGCAGTTCTTC.

The J gene is TRBJ2-5, the V gene TRBV7-3; a possible D gene is TRBD2 (6 bases). This CDR3 comprises 16 residues. In germline, CDR1 is SGHTA, CDR2 FQGTGA. The V end lost 4 bases, the J end lost 4 bases, and 19 bases lay between the germline ends. In DNA, the CDR3 is TGTGCCAGCAGCTGTGATCGCGGGGATGAGGGAGAGACCCAGTACTTC. Protein sequence: CASSCDRGDEGETQYF.

The genes are TRBV7-3 and TRBJ2-3, with D unresolved. The V gene lost 4 bases and the J gene lost 4 bases, with 12 bases spanning the gap. The CDR3 covers 14 residues. Germline loops: CDR1 SGHTA, CDR2 FQGTGA. The CDR3 protein is CASSYRKGSDTQYF. Here the CDR3 DNA reads TGTGCCAGCAGCTACAGAAAGGGTTCAGATACGCAGTATTTT.

This rearrangement joins TRBV11-3 to TRBJ1-4, with D perhaps matching TRBD1 (6 bases). The V gene lost 5 bases and the J gene lost 5 bases, with 12 bases spanning the gap. Germline V gives CDR1 SGHNT, CDR2 YENEEA. The CDR3 has 14 residues. CDR3 nucleotide sequence: TGTGCCAGCAGCGGTCGGGACAACAATGAAAAACTGTTTTTT. This encodes CASSGRDNNEKLFF.

V usage is TRBV12-3 or TRBV12-4 and J usage is TRBJ2-1; 9 positions agree with TRBD1. The CDR3 spans 14 residues. V lost 5 bases and J lost 6; bases outside the gene matches: 5. This CDR3 is CASSGRDRVNEQFF. The CDR3 DNA is TGTGCCAGCAGTGGCCGGGACAGGGTCAATGAGCAGTTCTTC.

This clonotype was seen a handful of times. The chain joins TRBV2 to TRBJ1-2, with 11 bases that match TRBD1. The V gene's germline CDR1 is SNHLY and CDR2 FYNNEI. V lost 7 bases to trimming and J lost 7 bases; unmatched junction nucleotides: 2. The CDR3 has 12 residues. DNA of the CDR3: TGTGCCAGCACCGGGACAGGGGGTGGCTACACCTTC. Its protein is CASTGTGGGYTF.

The chain recombines TRBV6-1 with TRBJ1-3, with TRBD1 identical over 11 bases. This CDR3 has 17 residues. J lost 0 bases, V lost 2 bases, and 3 bases had no gene match. Germline values: CDR1 MNHNS, CDR2 SASEGT. The CDR3 bases are TGTGCCAGCAGTGAAAATGGACAGGGGGCCTCTGGAAACACCATATATTTT. The encoded protein is CASSENGQGASGNTIYF.

This clonotype turned up a few times. The chain has TRBV27 and TRBJ1-5; D may be TRBD1 (6 bases). The CDR3 is 15 residues long. Germline V gene data show CDR1 as MNHEY and CDR2 as SMNVEV (reference sequence). Trimming pared 5 bases from V and 7 bases from J, leaving 18 bases between. The CDR3 coding sequence is TGTGCCAGCAGTCCCCGGGACACCCCCGGGCAGCCCCAGCATTTT. Its translation: CASSPRDTPGQPQHF.

The chain links TRBV20-1 to TRBJ2-7; 7 nucleotides align to TRBD1. CDR1 and CDR2 from the germline V gene are DFQATT and SNEGSKA (reference sequence). The CDR3 is 19 residues long. Trimming at V came to 2 bases and at J to 0 bases, leaving 19 bases not matched to a gene. CDR3 DNA: TGCAGTGCTAGACCTAGGGGGCCTATGAGACAGACTGACTCCTACGAGCAGTACTTC. It is translated as CSARPRGPMRQTDSYEQYF.

This clonotype was seen a few times. CDR3 loop: CASSLGGGSGSNQPQHF. In nucleotides, the CDR3 is TGTGCCAGCAGCTTAGGAGGTGGGAGCGGCAGCAATCAGCCCCAGCATTTT. This rearrangement joins TRBV7-8 to TRBJ1-5; D unresolved. Trimming cost V 1 base and J 1 base, with 14 bases left between them. CDR3 length: 17 amino acids. Germline V lookup: CDR1 SGHVS, CDR2 FQNEAQ.

Of note for this clonotype: One base away lies a much larger clone, so this may be a sequencing read error. The chain has TRBV6-1 and TRBJ1-2; 8 bases match TRBD1. The CDR3 sequence is 15 residues long. Germline V gene lookup returns CDR1 MNHNS and CDR2 SASEGT. The CDR3 region has the DNA TGTGCCACCCAACGATCCAGACAGGGGCCTCATGGCTGCACCTTC. It is translated as CATQRSRQGPHGCTF.